The 23 T cell receptor beta chains given below trace back to one sample, sequenced in a study of blood T cell repertoires in COVID-19. The table came from immunoSEQ multiplex PCR; TCRdb's copy has only in-frame clones and leaves some out. The sample has fewer than 300,000 clones, approximately 82% seen once; the top ten hold 5%. Specimen: PBMCs or T cells enriched from blood (not recorded which). The source is a middle-aged man who had been exposed to COVID-19.

The V gene is TRBV5-1, the J gene TRBJ2-3; tentatively, D is TRBD2 (5 bases). The V end lost 2 bases, the J end lost 6 bases, and 13 bases lay between the germline ends. The CDR3 has 14 residues. Germline V gene data show CDR1 as SGHRS and CDR2 as YFSETQ. The CDR3 loop reads CASSFGLPGDTQYF. For the CDR3, the DNA is TGCGCCAGCAGCTTCGGACTCCCGGGGGATACGCAGTATTTT.

This clone was detected once. V gene TRBV15 combines with J gene TRBJ2-7; D possibly corresponds to TRBD2 (6 bases). The ends were cut back, 1 base at V and 4 bases at J, with 14 bases in the middle. Germline lookup yields CDR1 LNHNV and CDR2 YYDKDF (reference sequence). The CDR3 has 15 residues. The CDR3 sequence is CATSRAGEGLYEQYF. The CDR3 nucleotides read TGTGCCACCAGCAGAGCCGGAGAGGGACTTTACGAGCAGTACTTC.

The table lists this clone with a count of one. The chain combines TRBV10-3 with TRBJ2-7, with TRBD1 matching 8 bases. V lost 7 bases and J lost 2; bases outside the gene matches: 7. Germline loops: CDR1 ENHRY, CDR2 SYGVKD. This CDR3 contains 14 residues. CDR3 loop: CAIKAGGATYEQYF. The DNA for the CDR3 is TGTGCCATCAAAGCAGGGGGCGCCACCTACGAGCAGTACTTC.

The J gene is TRBJ2-3, the V gene TRBV19; TRBD1 agrees at 9 bases. V lost 7 bases, J lost 4 bases, and 21 bases stayed unmatched. Looked up from germline, CDR1 is LNHDA and CDR2 is SQIVND (reference sequence). The CDR3 has 19 residues. In DNA, the CDR3 is TGTGCCAGTACCACCCTCCGGGGGACAGGGAGGGGTGTCGCAGATACGCAGTATTTT. It codes for CASTTLRGTGRGVADTQYF.

The chain combines TRBV5-4 with TRBJ1-1; D perhaps matches TRBD1 (5 bases). This CDR3 comprises 14 residues. CDR1 and CDR2 from the germline V gene are SGHNT and YYREEE (reference sequence). Trimming removed 4 bases at V and 1 base at J, with 11 bases between. CDR3 coding DNA: TGTGCCAGCAGCCTAACAGGACCGAACACTGAAGCTTTCTTT. Translating it yields CASSLTGPNTEAFF.

This chain uses TRBV20-1 with TRBJ2-1; D possibly corresponds to TRBD2 (6 bases). The CDR3 has 11 residues. Germline CDR1 is DFQATT and CDR2 is SNEGSKA (reference sequence). V shed 8 bases and J shed 9 bases, with 14 bases lying between them. CDR3 loop: CSPGSGSEQFF. The CDR3 DNA reads as TGCAGTCCCGGATCCGGGAGTGAGCAGTTCTTC.

The CDR3 DNA reads as TGTGCCAGCTTTCCGGGACAGGAGAATAGCAATCAGCCCCAGCATTTT. Translating it yields CASFPGQENSNQPQHF. The chain is built from TRBV2 and TRBJ1-5; 8 positions agree with TRBD1. Germline CDR1 and CDR2: SNHLY and FYNNEI. The CDR3 is made up of 16 amino acids. V dropped 8 bases and J dropped 0; count of bases not matched to a gene: 9.

The chain couples TRBV5-1 to TRBJ2-7; 7 nucleotides match TRBD2. J lost 5 bases, V lost 0 bases, and 2 bases had no gene match. This CDR3 has 13 amino acids. Germline V gene lookup returns CDR1 SGHRS and CDR2 YFSETQ. As DNA, the CDR3 is TGCGCCAGCAGCTTGGGGGAGGGCCACGAGCAGTACTTC. Its translation: CASSLGEGHEQYF. The whole variable domain, remainder taken from reference TRBV5-1 and TRBJ2-7, is KAGVTQTPRYLIKTRGQQVTLSCSPISGHRSVSWYQQTPGQGLQFLFEYFSETQRNKGNFPGRFSGRQFSNSRSEMNVSTLELGDSALYLCASSLGEGHEQYFGPGTRLTVT.

The V and J genes are TRBV9 and TRBJ1-1, with TRBD1 matching over 7 bases. Trimming at V came to 3 bases and at J to 3 bases, leaving 8 bases not matched to a gene. Per germline, CDR1 SGDLS and CDR2 YYNGEE. This CDR3 has 15 amino acids. As DNA, the CDR3 is TGTGCCAGCAGCGCACAGGGGCGCCACGACACTGAAGCTTTCTTT. Translating gives CASSAQGRHDTEAFF.

This clone has only a few counts. Here the CDR3 DNA reads TGTGCCAGTACCAAATACGGGACAGCTACTATGAACACTGAAGCTTTCTTT. Translating gives CASTKYGTATMNTEAFF. The chain is built from TRBV19 and TRBJ1-1; TRBD1 matches at 7 bases. Unmatched junction bases numbered 14, after V lost 7 bases and J lost 0 bases. This CDR3 comprises 17 residues. CDR1 is LNHDA, CDR2 SQIVND, per germline (reference sequence).

V and J are TRBV9 and TRBJ1-3; D is uncertain. V shed 1 base and J shed 0 bases, with 11 bases lying between them. CDR1 is SGDLS and CDR2 is YYNGEE in the germline V gene. The CDR3 totals 16 residues. CDR3 bases: TGTGCCAGCAGCGTATTCGAGAAGCCCTCTGGAAACACCATATATTTT. Translation: CASSVFEKPSGNTIYF. The entire variable domain, with the rest obtained from reference TRBV9 and TRBJ1-3, is as follows: DSGVTQTPKHLITATGQRVTLRCSPRSGDLSVYWYQQSLDQGLQFLIQYYNGEERAKGNILERFSAQQFPDLHSELNLSSLELGDSALYFCASSVFEKPSGNTIYFGEGSWLTVV.

The J gene is TRBJ1-1, the V gene TRBV6-5; 11 bases map to TRBD1. Per germline, CDR1 MNHEY and CDR2 SVGAGI. The CDR3 extends over 14 amino acids. J was trimmed by 1 base and V by 11 bases; bases with no gene match: 6. CDR3 protein: CAPRGQGENTEAFF. For the CDR3, the DNA is TGTGCCCCGAGGGGACAGGGGGAGAACACTGAAGCTTTCTTT.

The chain uses TRBV5-1 and TRBJ1-1; possible D gene TRBD1, 5 bases. From germline, CDR1 is SGHRS and CDR2 YFSETQ. Trimming shortened V by 3 bases and J by 5 bases, and 20 bases separated the two germline ends. CDR3 length equals 16 residues. The CDR3 nucleotides read TGCGCCAGCAGCTCGCGGGTCTCAACCCGGGGGACTGAAGCTTTCTTT. It is translated as CASSSRVSTRGTEAFF.

The gene calls are TRBV10-3 and TRBJ1-1; D is ambiguous. The germline V and J ends were trimmed by 8 bases and 5 bases, with 9 bases remaining between them. Germline assignment: CDR1 ENHRY and CDR2 SYGVKD. CDR3 length: 11 amino acids. The CDR3 spells CAIQTGTEAFF. The CDR3 region has the DNA TGTGCCATCCAAACGGGGACTGAAGCTTTCTTT.

The rearrangement uses TRBV24-1 and TRBJ2-1; D is uncertain. Germline V CDR1 and CDR2: KGHDR, SFDVKD. The CDR3 runs 13 residues. Trimming cost V 9 bases and J 8 bases, with 16 bases left between them. CDR3 nucleotide sequence: TGTGCCACCGCCCGAGGAGATCTGGATGAGCAGTTCTTC. This translates into CATARGDLDEQFF.

The chain recombines TRBV11-2 with TRBJ2-3; possibly TRBD2 for D (6 bases). Germline CDR1 and CDR2: SGHAT and FQNNGV. CDR3 size: 16 residues. Trimming shortened V by 4 bases and J by 1 base, and 15 bases separated the two germline ends. CDR3 sequence reads: CASSSLISSGTDTQYF. The CDR3 DNA reads TGTGCCAGCAGCTCCCTTATATCTAGCGGCACAGATACGCAGTATTTT.

This clone was seen a few times. The chain links TRBV5-6 to TRBJ2-3; the D is unclear. V lost 1 base and J lost 0, with 9 bases in between. Germline V gives CDR1 SGHDT, CDR2 YYEEEE. The CDR3 has 15 residues. CDR3 loop: CASSLPWPSTDTQYF. As DNA, the CDR3 is TGTGCCAGCAGCTTGCCGTGGCCTAGCACAGATACGCAGTATTTT.

Remarks on this clone: A read error may account for a junction end that differs from germline. This rearrangement joins TRBV7-7 to TRBJ2-5; 7 bases match TRBD1. Germline loops: CDR1 SSHAT, CDR2 FNYEAQ (reference sequence). CDR3 length: 15 residues. DNA for the CDR3: TGTGCTAGCAGCTGGTGGGACAGCACACAAGAGACCCAGTACTTC. Protein product: CASSWWDSTQETQYF.

The rearrangement joins TRBV6-5 to TRBJ2-7; a possible D gene is TRBD1 (6 bases). Trimming removed 4 bases from V and 3 bases from J, with 10 bases in between. This CDR3 comprises 13 residues. Germline V gene sequence: CDR1 MNHEY, CDR2 SVGAGI. CDR3 sequence (DNA): TGTGCCAGCAGTTGGGGCAGGGGCTACGAGCAGTACTTC. Protein sequence: CASSWGRGYEQYF.

This clone was counted once. The chain is built from TRBV3-1 (or the pseudogene TRBV3-2) and TRBJ2-7, with a tentative D call TRBD1 (6 bases). V lost 5 bases, J lost 4 bases, and 12 bases lay in between. The CDR3 is 13 residues long. Germline CDR1 reads LGHDT; CDR2 reads YNNKEL (reference sequence). CDR3 sequence reads: CASSKNQGYEQYF. CDR3 sequence (DNA): TGTGCCAGCAGCAAAAACCAGGGGTACGAGCAGTACTTC.

J is TRBJ2-1 and V is TRBV6-6; 11 bases align to TRBD2. Germline V gene lookup returns CDR1 MNHNY and CDR2 SVGAGI (reference sequence). The length of the CDR3 is 18 residues. V trimming: 5 bases; J trimming: 2 bases; junction bases outside the gene matches: 11. Written as DNA, the CDR3 is TGTGCCAGCAGTCCCCCCCGAACTAGCGGGGGAACCTACAATGAGCAGTTCTTC. This sequence encodes CASSPPRTSGGTYNEQFF.

This clone was seen once. The CDR3 sequence is CASIPAGGRDTQYF. As DNA, the CDR3 is TGTGCCAGCATCCCCGCGGGGGGTCGGGATACGCAGTATTTT. The rearrangement links TRBV6-5 to TRBJ2-3, with 8 bases aligning to TRBD2. Losses at the gene ends were 7 bases for V and 6 bases for J; bases not matched to a gene: 9. The length of the CDR3 is 14 residues. Germline V gene sequence: CDR1 MNHEY, CDR2 SVGAGI.

This chain connects TRBV9 to TRBJ1-1; TRBD1 matches 8 bases. V lost 4 bases to trimming and J lost 4 bases; unmatched junction nucleotides: 6. The CDR3 runs 14 residues. CDR1 is SGDLS and CDR2 is YYNGEE in the germline V gene. The CDR3 here is CASSPRQGITEAFF. As DNA, the CDR3 is TGTGCCAGCAGCCCCAGACAGGGGATCACTGAAGCTTTCTTT.